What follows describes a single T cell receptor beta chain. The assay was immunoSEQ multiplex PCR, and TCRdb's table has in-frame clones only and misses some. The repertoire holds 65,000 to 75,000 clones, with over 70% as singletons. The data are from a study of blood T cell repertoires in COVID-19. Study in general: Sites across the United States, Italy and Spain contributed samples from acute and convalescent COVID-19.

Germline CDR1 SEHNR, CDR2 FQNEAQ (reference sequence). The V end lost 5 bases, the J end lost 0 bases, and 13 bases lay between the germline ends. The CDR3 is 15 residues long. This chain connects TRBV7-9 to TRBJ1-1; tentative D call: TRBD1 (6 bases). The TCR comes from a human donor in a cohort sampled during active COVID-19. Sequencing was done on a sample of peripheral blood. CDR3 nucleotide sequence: TGTGCCAGCAGCACTCGGACAGCTATGAACACTGAAGCTTTCTTT. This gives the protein CASSTRTAMNTEAFF.